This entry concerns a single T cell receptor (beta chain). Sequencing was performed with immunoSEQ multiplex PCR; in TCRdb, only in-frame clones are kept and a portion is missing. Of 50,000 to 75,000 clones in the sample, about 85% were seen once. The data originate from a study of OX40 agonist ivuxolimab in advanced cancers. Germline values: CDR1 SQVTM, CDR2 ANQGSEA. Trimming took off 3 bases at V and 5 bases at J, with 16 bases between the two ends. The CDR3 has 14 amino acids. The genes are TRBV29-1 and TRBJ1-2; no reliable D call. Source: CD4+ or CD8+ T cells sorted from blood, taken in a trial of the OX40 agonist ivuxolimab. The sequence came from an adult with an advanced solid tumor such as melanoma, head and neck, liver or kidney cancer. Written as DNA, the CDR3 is TGCAGCGTTGACACCCCAGGTTCCAGATATGGCTACACCTTC. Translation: CSVDTPGSRYGYTF.